This is a list of T cell receptor beta chains from one sample in a study of OX40 agonist ivuxolimab in advanced cancers. Generated by immunoSEQ multiplex PCR, the TCRdb table keeps only in-frame clones and is missing some. Of about 14,000 clones in the sample, more than 70% were seen once. The sample consisted of CD4+ or CD8+ T cells sorted from blood, taken in a trial of the OX40 agonist ivuxolimab. These receptors were collected from an adult with an advanced solid tumor such as melanoma, head and neck, liver or kidney cancer. Both conserved end residues are part of each CDR3. The D gene is left open where the match is weak. The size entry is marked missing in some rows and otherwise reads once, few, many or a size class.

D gene: TRBD2
J gene: TRBJ2-1
V gene: TRBV29-1
clone size: -
CDR3 DNA: TGCAGCGTTGACGTGCGGGAGGGAGTAAATGAGCAGTTCTTC
CDR3 protein: CSVDVREGVNEQFF

D gene: -
J gene: TRBJ1-2
V gene: TRBV27
clone size: -
CDR3 DNA: TGTGCCAGCAGTTCATCGGACGGGAACTATGGCTACACCTTC
CDR3 protein: CASSSSDGNYGYTF

D gene: TRBD2
J gene: TRBJ2-3
V gene: TRBV5-5
clone size: -
CDR3 DNA: TGTGCCAGCAGCTTGGTACCGGGACTAGTAGTCGCAGATACGCAGTATTTT
CDR3 protein: CASSLVPGLVVADTQYF

D gene: TRBD1
J gene: TRBJ1-2
V gene: TRBV7-9
clone size: once
CDR3 DNA: TGTGCCAGCAGCTTAAGGACAGGGATTGACTACACCTTC
CDR3 protein: CASSLRTGIDYTF

D gene: TRBD2
J gene: TRBJ2-2
V gene: TRBV5-1
clone size: -
CDR3 DNA: TGCGCCAGCAGGGGGGGACTAGCGGGAGCCGGGGAGCTGTTTTTT
CDR3 protein: CASRGGLAGAGELFF

D gene: TRBD1
J gene: TRBJ1-1
V gene: TRBV15
clone size: -
CDR3 DNA: TGTGCCACCACCCCGGACAGGGTAGGGACTGAAGCTTTCTTT
CDR3 protein: CATTPDRVGTEAFF

D gene: -
J gene: TRBJ2-1
V gene: TRBV19
clone size: -
CDR3 DNA: TGTGCCAGTAGCCCGACAGCGAGCTCCTACAATGAGCAGTTCTTC
CDR3 protein: CASSPTASSYNEQFF

D gene: -
J gene: TRBJ2-5
V gene: TRBV5-6
clone size: -
CDR3 DNA: TGTGCCAGCAGCTTGTGGTTGGAGACCCAGTACTTC
CDR3 protein: CASSLWLETQYF

D gene: -
J gene: TRBJ1-5
V gene: TRBV6-5
clone size: medium-sized
CDR3 DNA: TGTGCCAGCAGTCGGCGAGGAAACAATCAGCCCCAGCATTTT
CDR3 protein: CASSRRGNNQPQHF

D gene: -
J gene: TRBJ1-4
V gene: TRBV15
clone size: -
CDR3 DNA: TGTGCCACCAGCAGAGCGTCGTCCAGGGGAAATGAAAAACTGTTTTTT
CDR3 protein: CATSRASSRGNEKLFF

D gene: TRBD1
J gene: TRBJ2-7
V gene: TRBV4-3
clone size: -
CDR3 DNA: TGCGCCAGCAGCCACCCCGGGACAGGGATCGACGAGCAGTACTTC
CDR3 protein: CASSHPGTGIDEQYF

D gene: -
J gene: TRBJ1-5
V gene: TRBV13
clone size: few
CDR3 DNA: TGTGCCAGCAGCTTAGGTATCAATCAGCCCCAGCATTTT
CDR3 protein: CASSLGINQPQHF

D gene: -
J gene: TRBJ2-1
V gene: TRBV7-5
clone size: -
CDR3 DNA: TGTGCCAGCAGCGACCACAATGAGCAGTTCTTC
CDR3 protein: CASSDHNEQFF

D gene: TRBD2
J gene: TRBJ2-7
V gene: TRBV27
clone size: -
CDR3 DNA: TGTGCCAGCAGACTAGCGGGGCCCGCCTACGAGCAGTACTTC
CDR3 protein: CASRLAGPAYEQYF

D gene: -
J gene: TRBJ2-3
V gene: TRBV29-1
clone size: -
CDR3 DNA: TGCAGCGTGGCTAAAATAGACCCGGTGGGGGATACGCAGTATTTT
CDR3 protein: CSVAKIDPVGDTQYF

D gene: -
J gene: TRBJ1-2
V gene: TRBV28
clone size: -
CDR3 DNA: TGTGCCAGCAAGATCCACGCGGCCAGTGGCTACACCTTC
CDR3 protein: CASKIHAASGYTF

D gene: TRBD2
J gene: TRBJ2-7
V gene: TRBV19
clone size: -
CDR3 DNA: TGTGCCAGTAGTATGAAATCCCAGGCGGGAGTGAACTACGAGCAGTACTTC
CDR3 protein: CASSMKSQAGVNYEQYF

D gene: TRBD2
J gene: TRBJ2-7
V gene: TRBV28
clone size: -
CDR3 DNA: TGTGCCAGCAGTTTTTTGCGGGAGGGCCCTTACGAGCAGTACTTC
CDR3 protein: CASSFLREGPYEQYF

D gene: -
J gene: TRBJ2-7
V gene: TRBV6-5
clone size: -
CDR3 DNA: TGTGCCAGCAGTTATACGGGGGACGAGCAGTACTTC
CDR3 protein: CASSYTGDEQYF

D gene: TRBD1
J gene: TRBJ2-7
V gene: TRBV6-5
clone size: -
CDR3 DNA: TGTGCCAGCAGTCCTTCAGGGGGAAACGAGCAGTACTTC
CDR3 protein: CASSPSGGNEQYF

D gene: -
J gene: TRBJ1-1
V gene: TRBV15
clone size: -
CDR3 DNA: TGTGCCACCAGCAGAGCTGCGGGCGGGACTGAAGCTTTCTTT
CDR3 protein: CATSRAAGGTEAFF

D gene: -
J gene: TRBJ2-7
V gene: TRBV4-3
clone size: -
CDR3 DNA: TGCGCCAGCAGCCAAGGCGGCTACGAGCAGTACTTC
CDR3 protein: CASSQGGYEQYF

D gene: -
J gene: TRBJ2-7
V gene: TRBV4-2
clone size: -
CDR3 DNA: TGTGCCAGCGCGGAGGGACACTACCGCGGCGAGCAGTACTTC
CDR3 protein: CASAEGHYRGEQYF

D gene: -
J gene: TRBJ2-1
V gene: TRBV11-2
clone size: -
CDR3 DNA: TGTGCCAGCAGCTTAGGACTAGGGAGTAAGAATGAGCAGTTCTTC
CDR3 protein: CASSLGLGSKNEQFF

D gene: TRBD1
J gene: TRBJ2-7
V gene: TRBV4-3
clone size: -
CDR3 DNA: TGCGCCAGCAGCCAAGTTGGGTACTCCGGGACAGGGGGACGCGAGCAGTACTTC
CDR3 protein: CASSQVGYSGTGGREQYF

D gene: -
J gene: TRBJ2-7
V gene: TRBV6-6
clone size: -
CDR3 DNA: TGTGCCAGCAGTTACTCGATCTACGAGCAGTACTTC
CDR3 protein: CASSYSIYEQYF

D gene: -
J gene: TRBJ2-2
V gene: TRBV10-3
clone size: -
CDR3 DNA: TGTGCCATCAGTGGAGGACAGTTCTACACCGGGGAGCTGTTTTTT
CDR3 protein: CAISGGQFYTGELFF

D gene: -
J gene: TRBJ2-6
V gene: TRBV5-8
clone size: once
CDR3 DNA: TGCGCCAGCAGCCAAGATGGACACTCTGGGGCCAACGTCCTGACTTTC
CDR3 protein: CASSQDGHSGANVLTF

D gene: -
J gene: TRBJ2-3
V gene: TRBV12-1
clone size: medium-sized
CDR3 DNA: TGTGCCAGCAGCTTTGAGGGCACAGATACGCAGTATTTT
CDR3 protein: CASSFEGTDTQYF

D gene: -
J gene: TRBJ1-4
V gene: TRBV4-2
clone size: -
CDR3 DNA: TGTGCCAGCAGCCAAAAGATCGGAGGTGAAAAACTGTTTTTT
CDR3 protein: CASSQKIGGEKLFF

D gene: -
J gene: TRBJ2-5
V gene: TRBV5-4
clone size: -
CDR3 DNA: TGTGCCAGCAGCTTGGGGATTCAAGAGACCCAGTACTTC
CDR3 protein: CASSLGIQETQYF

D gene: TRBD2
J gene: TRBJ2-7
V gene: TRBV28
clone size: -
CDR3 DNA: TGTGCCAGCAGTTCCAAGCGGGAGTGGACCTACGAGCAGTACTTC
CDR3 protein: CASSSKREWTYEQYF

D gene: TRBD2
J gene: TRBJ2-7
V gene: TRBV28
clone size: -
CDR3 DNA: TGTGCCAGCACCCCCCTGACTAGCGGGTGGGAGCAGTACTTC
CDR3 protein: CASTPLTSGWEQYF

D gene: -
J gene: TRBJ2-3
V gene: TRBV19
clone size: -
CDR3 DNA: TGTGCCAGTAGCCCGGGGGGCACAGATACGCAGTATTTT
CDR3 protein: CASSPGGTDTQYF

D gene: -
J gene: TRBJ2-3
V gene: TRBV11-1
clone size: -
CDR3 DNA: TGTGCCAGCAGCCCAAGACAGGGAGGCGATACGCAGTATTTT
CDR3 protein: CASSPRQGGDTQYF

D gene: -
J gene: TRBJ2-3
V gene: TRBV10-2
clone size: once
CDR3 DNA: TGCGCCACCCTAAGGGGGTATGACGTCACAGATACGCAGTATTTT
CDR3 protein: CATLRGYDVTDTQYF

D gene: -
J gene: TRBJ2-7
V gene: TRBV21-1
clone size: -
CDR3 DNA: TGTGCCAGCAGCAAAACTTACAGCTCCTACGAGCAGTACTTC
CDR3 protein: CASSKTYSSYEQYF

D gene: -
J gene: TRBJ2-1
V gene: TRBV7-2
clone size: -
CDR3 DNA: TGTGCCAGCAGCTTAGGTACTTACAATGAGCAGTTCTTC
CDR3 protein: CASSLGTYNEQFF

D gene: -
J gene: TRBJ2-5
V gene: TRBV7-8
clone size: once
CDR3 DNA: TGTGCCAGCAGCGGCAGCATGAAGGCCCAGTACTTC
CDR3 protein: CASSGSMKAQYF

D gene: -
J gene: TRBJ2-7
V gene: TRBV4-2
clone size: -
CDR3 DNA: TGTGCCAGCAGCTTGGATTACGAGCAGTACTTC
CDR3 protein: CASSLDYEQYF

D gene: -
J gene: TRBJ2-3
V gene: TRBV10-3
clone size: -
CDR3 DNA: TGTGCCATCGGTTCTATAGATACGCAGTATTTT
CDR3 protein: CAIGSIDTQYF

D gene: TRBD1
J gene: TRBJ1-5
V gene: TRBV5-1
clone size: -
CDR3 DNA: TGCGCCAGCAGCCCCACAGGGGCCAATCAGCCCCAGCATTTT
CDR3 protein: CASSPTGANQPQHF

D gene: -
J gene: TRBJ2-1
V gene: TRBV7-9
clone size: -
CDR3 DNA: TGTGCCAGCAGCTTAGTAGGTCTTACCTTCCCTGGCAATGAGCAGTTCTTC
CDR3 protein: CASSLVGLTFPGNEQFF

D gene: TRBD2
J gene: TRBJ2-7
V gene: TRBV5-4
clone size: -
CDR3 DNA: TGTGCCAGCAGCCATGGTCCTAGCGGTACTTACTTC
CDR3 protein: CASSHGPSGTYF

D gene: -
J gene: TRBJ2-1
V gene: TRBV7-3
clone size: -
CDR3 DNA: TGTGCCAGCAGCTTAAGCGGGGCCCCCTACAATGAGCAGTTCTTC
CDR3 protein: CASSLSGAPYNEQFF

D gene: TRBD1
J gene: TRBJ2-7
V gene: TRBV5-6
clone size: -
CDR3 DNA: TGTGCCAGCAGCTTCCGGGACAGGGTCTTGGAGCAGTACTTC
CDR3 protein: CASSFRDRVLEQYF

D gene: -
J gene: TRBJ2-7
V gene: TRBV7-2
clone size: few
CDR3 DNA: TGTGCCAGCAGCGGAGACGGCTACGAGCAGTACTTC
CDR3 protein: CASSGDGYEQYF

D gene: -
J gene: TRBJ2-7
V gene: TRBV4-1
clone size: few
CDR3 DNA: TGCGCCAGCAGCCAAGATTTGTCGGGAGCACCCTACGAGCAGTACTTC
CDR3 protein: CASSQDLSGAPYEQYF

D gene: -
J gene: TRBJ2-7
V gene: TRBV19
clone size: -
CDR3 DNA: TGTGCCACCTCCGGCGGATCCTACGAGCAGTACTTC
CDR3 protein: CATSGGSYEQYF

D gene: -
J gene: TRBJ2-2
V gene: TRBV19
clone size: few
CDR3 DNA: TGTGCCAGTAGGGACATCAGGGTAAACACCGGGGAGCTGTTTTTT
CDR3 protein: CASRDIRVNTGELFF

D gene: TRBD1
J gene: TRBJ2-5
V gene: TRBV12-5
clone size: -
CDR3 DNA: TGTGCTAGTGGCCCCGGGACAGGGCTTTTAGAGACCCAGTACTTC
CDR3 protein: CASGPGTGLLETQYF

D gene: -
J gene: TRBJ2-5
V gene: TRBV21-1
clone size: once
CDR3 DNA: TGTGCCAGCAGCAAATTAAGCAGCGGGAGGGCCGCGGAGACCCAGTACTTC
CDR3 protein: CASSKLSSGRAAETQYF

D gene: -
J gene: TRBJ2-7
V gene: TRBV27
clone size: -
CDR3 DNA: TGTGCCAGCAGTTTATCGGGGGCAGCCTCTACCTACGAGCAGTACTTC
CDR3 protein: CASSLSGAASTYEQYF